A single T cell receptor beta chain is shown here with its context. Its antigen remains unidentified. In germline, CDR1 is SGHTA, CDR2 FQGNSA. V lost 5 bases, J lost 7 bases, and 4 bases stayed unmatched. The CDR3 is 13 amino acids. Assay used: immunoSEQ multiplex PCR; TCRdb lists only in-frame clones, some missing. Seen here are roughly 140,000 clones, about nine tenths observed once, and the top ten hold roughly 2.8%. These data originate in a study of T cell responses to AZD1222 COVID-19 vaccine. General study findings and limits: The study found Spike-specific TCR breadth and depth rose after two AZD1222 doses. Baseline antibody screening turned up just six seropositive AZD1222 recipients. Mapped onto spike, vaccine-associated CD4 TCRs spanned it and were dominant at 160-218 and 743-854.

The chain combines TRBV7-2 with TRBJ1-1, with 10 bases matching TRBD1. The receptor comes from an adult in good health. Material: peripheral blood, obtained on day 0 of MenACWY control vaccination. The CDR3 DNA is TGTGCCAGCAGCCAGGACAGGGGGTTTGAAGCTTTCTTT. It codes for CASSQDRGFEAFF.